The sequence of this T cell receptor beta chain was determined in a study of shared clonotypes between healthy human individuals. V gave up 3 bases and J gave up 0 bases, with 12 bases separating them. There are 17 residues in the CDR3. The germline gives CDR1 MGHRA, CDR2 YSYEKL. The protocol was immunoSEQ multiplex PCR, while the TCRdb copy is restricted to in-frame clones and leaves out a portion. The sample yields 1.5 million to 2.5 million clones, over 85% seen once. Overall study results and limits: Donor clonotype sharing was expected to depend on sequencing depth. Among non-shared clonotypes, generation probabilities were lower than among those shared by all four donors.

Naive CD8 cells lacked CD45RO, underwent positive selection for CCR7 and left out terminally differentiated effector memory CD45RA+ cells. Notes on this clone: Its antigen remains unidentified.

The clonotype was recovered from a man between 18 and 29 years old in good health. The rearrangement joins TRBV4-1 to TRBJ1-6; D gene ambiguous. The sample taken for sequencing was naive CD8+ T cells sorted from blood. CDR3 region: CASSQEGVSSYNSPLHF. CDR3 nucleotides: TGCGCCAGCAGCCAGGAGGGAGTGAGCTCCTATAATTCACCCCTCCACTTT.